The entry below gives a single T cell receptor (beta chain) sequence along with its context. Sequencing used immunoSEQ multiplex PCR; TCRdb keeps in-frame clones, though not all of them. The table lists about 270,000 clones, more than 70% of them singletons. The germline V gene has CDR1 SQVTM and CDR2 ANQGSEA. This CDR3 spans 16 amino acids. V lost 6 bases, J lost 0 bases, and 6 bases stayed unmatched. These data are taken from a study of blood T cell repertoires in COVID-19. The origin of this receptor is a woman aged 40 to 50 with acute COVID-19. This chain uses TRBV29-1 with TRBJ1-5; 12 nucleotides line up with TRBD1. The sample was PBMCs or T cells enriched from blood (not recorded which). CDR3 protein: CSVRDRGPYSNQPQHF. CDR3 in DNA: TGCAGCGTGAGGGACAGGGGGCCTTATAGCAATCAGCCCCAGCATTTT. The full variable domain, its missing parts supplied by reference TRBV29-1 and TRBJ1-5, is SAVISQKPSRDICQRGTSLTIQCQVDSQVTMMFWYRQQPGQSLTLIATANQGSEATYESGFVIDKFPISRPNLTFSTLTVSNMSPEDSSIYLCSVRDRGPYSNQPQHFGDGTRLSIL.